Only a few counts were recorded for the clone carrying this T cell receptor beta chain. Its antigen is still unknown. Use of 60 Vbeta and 13 Jbeta primers characterized the PCR. Profiled with immunoSEQ multiplex PCR; TCRdb holds only in-frame clones, not every one. The data show fewer than 200,000 clones, 75% seen once. The germline V gene has CDR1 LNHDA and CDR2 SQIVND (reference sequence). The V end lost 10 bases, the J end lost 7 bases, and 22 bases lay between the germline ends. This CDR3 is built from 15 residues. The data were taken from a study of cytomegalovirus exposure and HLA in healthy donors. Study results and caveats: When analyzed later, a missense DCLRE1C variant was found to be linked to TCR beta V- and J-gene trimming. Most likely, a cluster of highly shared sequence variants arose as a sequencing artifact. Excluded: some indistinguishable V segments such as TRBV6-2 and TRBV6-3.

This chain links TRBV19 with TRBJ1-4; TRBD1 might be the D (5 bases). Sequenced material: PBMCs. The sequence was collected from a female donor in good health and CMV-seronegative. The CDR3 loop is CATRSGVLETEKLFF. CDR3 coding DNA: TGTGCCACCAGGTCGGGGGTATTGGAGACTGAAAAACTGTTTTTT.